These 22 T cell receptor beta chains were all obtained from the same sample, sequenced in a study of CD8 T cells in Susac syndrome (dated by TCRdb to the late 2010s). Library method: the immunoSEQ multiplex PCR assay. RNA was extracted using the RNeasy kit, and roughly 0.5 to 1 microgram was reverse transcribed with random hexamers. The public reads were reanalyzed by TCRdb: fastp trimming at Q25, MiXCR alignment, in-frame beta chains only. Each record represents a unique CDR3 protein, reported with the most common genes and DNA among its rows. The sample table records around 100,000 distinct CDR3 sequences; roughly 96% of these occur just once. Of the sample, 0.25% to 0.35% is held by the ten largest clones. Material: CD8+ T cells from PBMCs. Receptors originate from a human donor with Susac syndrome.

The chain uses TRBV20-1 and TRBJ2-1; 12 nucleotides match TRBD2. The J segment lost 8 bases and the V segment lost 4 bases, leaving 9 bases of the junction unmatched. Germline V gene data show CDR1 as DFQATT and CDR2 as SNEGSKA (reference sequence). The CDR3 spans 15 residues. CDR3 nucleotides: TGCAGTGCTATGGGACTAGCGGGTCGGAAGGATGAGCAGTTCTTC. Its translation is CSAMGLAGRKDEQFF.

This sequence joins TRBV24-1 and TRBJ2-5, with TRBD2 matching over 7 bases. This CDR3 contains 15 residues. Germline CDR1 is KGHDR and CDR2 is SFDVKD. The V and J ends lost 4 bases and 0 bases, in that order; junction bases with no gene match: 4. In DNA, the CDR3 is TGTGCCACCAGTGACCCTAGCGGAAACCAAGAGACCCAGTACTTC. The encoded protein is CATSDPSGNQETQYF.

V and J are TRBV9 and TRBJ2-1, with 8 bases lining up with TRBD2. CDR1 and CDR2 (germline): SGDLS, YYNGEE. V trimming: 0 bases; J trimming: 4 bases; junction bases outside the gene matches: 3. The CDR3 runs to 15 residues. This CDR3 is CASSVGAGAYNEQFF. In nucleotides, the CDR3 is TGTGCCAGCAGCGTAGGAGCGGGGGCTTACAATGAGCAGTTCTTC.

The chain links TRBV5-4 to TRBJ1-1, with a weak D call TRBD1 (5 bases). CDR1 and CDR2 (germline): SGHNT, YYREEE (reference sequence). Trimming pared 3 bases from V and 1 base from J, leaving 13 bases between. This CDR3 is 15 amino acids long. The CDR3 bases are TGTGCCAGCAGCTATACGACAGTCGGGAACACTGAAGCTTTCTTT. The encoded protein is CASSYTTVGNTEAFF.

The chain employs TRBV6-4 and TRBJ2-3; the match to TRBD2 covers 8 bases. V trimming: 4 bases; J trimming: 0 bases; junction bases outside the gene matches: 3. The CDR3 totals 15 residues. CDR1 and CDR2 from the germline V gene are MRHNA and SNTAGT. CDR3: CASSVSSGSTDTQYF. DNA of the CDR3: TGTGCCAGCAGTGTTTCTAGCGGGAGCACAGATACGCAGTATTTT.

The V gene is TRBV12-3 or TRBV12-4, the J gene TRBJ1-5; D is undetermined. V was pared by 5 bases and J by 6 bases, with 20 bases between. The CDR3 sequence is 16 residues long. In nucleotides, the CDR3 is TGTGCCAGCAGTCCCTCGGACTGGACCGGAGGTCAGCCCCAGCATTTT. This gives the protein CASSPSDWTGGQPQHF.

The chain is built from TRBV29-1 and TRBJ1-1; D is possibly TRBD1 (6 bases). V was clipped by 6 bases and J by 8 bases, with 19 bases between them. The CDR3 totals 13 residues. Per the germline V gene, CDR1 is SQVTM and CDR2 is ANQGSEA. CDR3 residues: CSVAGLLGAEAFF. The DNA for the CDR3 is TGCAGCGTCGCCGGGCTCCTGGGGGCCGAAGCTTTCTTT.

V is TRBV9 and J is TRBJ2-3; 15 bases line up with TRBD2. Germline lookup yields CDR1 SGDLS and CDR2 YYNGEE. CDR3 size: 17 residues. Trimming removed 0 bases from V and 6 bases from J; junction bases left unmatched: 5. CDR3 residues: CASSVGGTSGRSDTQYF. CDR3 DNA sequence: TGTGCCAGCAGCGTAGGCGGGACTAGCGGGAGGTCGGATACGCAGTATTTT.

The V and J genes are TRBV3-1 and TRBJ2-7; weak D call: TRBD1 (5 bases). Germline lookup yields CDR1 LGHDT and CDR2 YNNKEL (reference sequence). The CDR3 is 14 amino acids. The V end was cut by 3 bases, the J end by 3 bases, with 12 bases between. The CDR3 DNA reads TGTGCCAGCAGCCAGGTAGGGGTCAACTACGAGCAGTACTTC. This translates into CASSQVGVNYEQYF.

V usage is TRBV18 and J usage is TRBJ1-1, with D tentatively TRBD1 (6 bases). This CDR3 is 13 amino acids long. Per germline, CDR1 KGHSH and CDR2 LQKENI. V was clipped by 10 bases and J by 2 bases, with 14 bases between them. CDR3 DNA sequence: TGTGCCACCCTCGCCGGGACAAACACTGAAGCTTTCTTT. It encodes CATLAGTNTEAFF.

This sequence joins TRBV5-4 and TRBJ1-3; D is unclear. Germline CDR1 and CDR2: SGHNT and YYREEE (reference sequence). V was shortened by 0 bases and J by 2 bases, with 12 bases between the two germline ends. This CDR3 spans 16 amino acids. The CDR3 spells CASSLGAIGTGNTIYF. The CDR3 nucleotides read TGTGCCAGCAGCTTGGGGGCCATCGGGACTGGAAACACCATATATTTT.

The chain links TRBV20-1 to TRBJ2-7; 9 nucleotides agree with TRBD2. With V trimmed by 0 bases and J by 4 bases, 10 bases remained unmatched. The CDR3 is 16 amino acids. Germline CDR1 and CDR2: DFQATT and SNEGSKA (reference sequence). The CDR3 loop reads CSARDVGGRGVYEQYF. The CDR3 nucleotides read TGCAGTGCTAGAGATGTTGGCGGGAGGGGAGTTTACGAGCAGTACTTC.

This clonotype came up once. This chain joins TRBV5-1 and TRBJ2-5, with TRBD2 matching 8 bases. The CDR3 sequence is 16 residues long. J lost 2 bases, V lost 4 bases, and 10 bases had no gene match. Per germline, CDR1 SGHRS and CDR2 YFSETQ. CDR3 nucleotides: TGCGCCAGCAGCGACCTTTCGGCGGGGGGACAAGAGACCCAGTACTTC. Protein: CASSDLSAGGQETQYF.

The chain is built from TRBV7-9 and TRBJ1-2; TRBD1 might be the D (5 bases). Germline-derived CDR1 and CDR2 are SEHNR and FQNEAQ (reference sequence). This CDR3 contains 16 residues. Trimming removed 0 bases at V and 6 bases at J, with 17 bases between. The CDR3 spells CASSLAPGREIDGYTF. The DNA for the CDR3 is TGTGCCAGCAGCTTAGCGCCCGGCAGGGAAATTGATGGCTACACCTTC.

The chain is built from TRBV27 and TRBJ1-6; no clear D gene. CDR3 length: 15 amino acids. V gave up 0 bases and J gave up 6 bases, with 9 bases separating them. Germline V CDR1 and CDR2: MNHEY, SMNVEV (reference sequence). CDR3: CASSLSPGTNSPLHF. CDR3 DNA sequence: TGTGCCAGCAGTTTATCGCCCGGTACTAATTCACCCCTCCACTTT.

V gene TRBV20-1 combines with J gene TRBJ1-1; tentative D call: TRBD1 (5 bases). V was pared by 5 bases and J by 2 bases, with 18 bases between. The CDR3 runs to 15 residues. From germline, CDR1 is DFQATT and CDR2 SNEGSKA (reference sequence). The CDR3 sequence is CSALWGDYSNTEAFF. The CDR3 DNA reads TGCAGTGCTCTTTGGGGGGACTATTCCAACACTGAAGCTTTCTTT.

The V call is TRBV29-1, the J call TRBJ2-1, with D possibly being TRBD1 or TRBD2 (5 bases each). The CDR3 contains 12 residues. The germline V gene encodes CDR1 SQVTM and CDR2 ANQGSEA. V was trimmed by 5 bases and J by 6 bases, leaving 11 bases between them. The DNA of the CDR3 is TGCAGCGTTAATAGGGGACCCAATGAGCAGTTCTTC. This gives the protein CSVNRGPNEQFF.

The rearrangement links TRBV7-9 to TRBJ2-7; D may correspond to TRBD1 or TRBD2 (6 bases each). The CDR3 runs 13 residues. Germline lookup yields CDR1 SEHNR and CDR2 FQNEAQ (reference sequence). V lost 1 base and J 5 bases, leaving 9 bases between the germline ends. The CDR3, as DNA: TGTGCCAGCAGCTTAGACAGGGAGGACGAGCAGTACTTC. Protein: CASSLDREDEQYF.

V gene TRBV29-1 combines with J gene TRBJ1-1; D is possibly TRBD1 (5 bases). V dropped 2 bases and J dropped 9 bases, with 13 bases sitting between them. The CDR3 has 12 amino acids. Germline lookup yields CDR1 SQVTM and CDR2 ANQGSEA. CDR3 bases: TGCAGCGTTGAACAGGGTGTTGGGAAAGCTTTCTTT. Translating gives CSVEQGVGKAFF. Variable domain in full (rest from reference TRBV29-1 and TRBJ1-1): SAVISQKPSRDICQRGTSLTIQCQVDSQVTMMFWYRQQPGQSLTLIATANQGSEATYESGFVIDKFPISRPNLTFSTLTVSNMSPEDSSIYLCSVEQGVGKAFFGQGTRLTVV.

The chain combines TRBV29-1 with TRBJ2-7; 9 nucleotides agree with TRBD2. The CDR3 totals 15 residues. The junction had 13 bases not matched to a gene; V was cut back by 7 bases and J by 3 bases. Germline V lookup: CDR1 SQVTM, CDR2 ANQGSEA. The CDR3 region has the DNA TGCAGCGCCCTCGCGGGAGGGCCCTCAAACTACGAGCAGTACTTC. Protein sequence: CSALAGGPSNYEQYF.

The chain joins TRBV3-1 to TRBJ2-5, with D possibly matching TRBD2 (6 bases). With 7 bases removed from V and 0 bases from J, the gap between germline ends came to 9 bases. The germline CDR1 and CDR2 sequences are LGHDT and YNNKEL (reference sequence). The CDR3 is 13 residues long. DNA for the CDR3: TGTGCCAGCATGGGGGACTACCAAGAGACCCAGTACTTC. Protein: CASMGDYQETQYF.

Written as DNA, the CDR3 is TGTGCCAGCAGCGGGGGAACCGGGACGAGGAAGTTGGAGACCCAGTACTTC. It encodes CASSGGTGTRKLETQYF. This sequence joins TRBV9 and TRBJ2-5; either TRBD1 or TRBD2 may supply D (5 bases each). Deletions cut 3 bases from V and 5 bases from J, with 23 bases between. CDR3 length equals 17 residues. Germline values: CDR1 SGDLS, CDR2 YYNGEE.